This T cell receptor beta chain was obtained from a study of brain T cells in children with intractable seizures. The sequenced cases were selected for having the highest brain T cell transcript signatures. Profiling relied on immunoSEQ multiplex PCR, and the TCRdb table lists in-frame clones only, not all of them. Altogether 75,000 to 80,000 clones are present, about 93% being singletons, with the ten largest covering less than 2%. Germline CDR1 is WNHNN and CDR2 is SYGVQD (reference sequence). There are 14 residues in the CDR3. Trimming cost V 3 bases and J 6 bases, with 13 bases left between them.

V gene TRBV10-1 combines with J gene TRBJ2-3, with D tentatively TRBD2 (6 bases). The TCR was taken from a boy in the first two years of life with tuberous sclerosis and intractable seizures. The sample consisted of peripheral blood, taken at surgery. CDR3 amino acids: CASSDWEAGDTQYF. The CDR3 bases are TGCGCCAGCAGTGATTGGGAGGCCGGGGATACGCAGTATTTT.